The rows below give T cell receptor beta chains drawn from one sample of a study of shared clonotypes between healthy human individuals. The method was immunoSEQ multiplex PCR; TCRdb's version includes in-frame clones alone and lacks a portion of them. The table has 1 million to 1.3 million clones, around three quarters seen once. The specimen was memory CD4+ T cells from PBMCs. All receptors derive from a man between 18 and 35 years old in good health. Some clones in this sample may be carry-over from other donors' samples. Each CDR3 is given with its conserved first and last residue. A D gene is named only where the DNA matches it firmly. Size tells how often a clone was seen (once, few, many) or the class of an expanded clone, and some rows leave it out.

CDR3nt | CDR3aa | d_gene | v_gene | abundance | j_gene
TGTGCCAGCAGCATGCGGACTAGAACGGAGACCCAGTACTTC | CASSMRTRTETQYF | TRBD2 | TRBV11-2 | - | TRBJ2-5
TGTGCCAGCAGTTTCCGGGACAGAGATCAGCCCCAGCATTTT | CASSFRDRDQPQHF | TRBD1 | TRBV6-6 | - | TRBJ1-5
TGTGCCAGCAGTTATGGCCTAGGGGGTGACGAGCAGTTCTTC | CASSYGLGGDEQFF | - | TRBV2 | - | TRBJ2-1
TGTGCCAGCAGTCCCCCGGGACAGAGACTAGCGGGCCTTCAGTACTTC | CASSPPGQRLAGLQYF | TRBD2 | TRBV27 | - | TRBJ2-7
TGCGCCAGCAGCTTGACTCCAGACGGCGGTGAGCAGTTCTTC | CASSLTPDGGEQFF | - | TRBV5-1 | - | TRBJ2-1
TGTGCCAGCAGCCGGACAGGGGCCAAGGCCACCGGGGAGCTGTTTTTT | CASSRTGAKATGELFF | TRBD1 | TRBV5-8 | - | TRBJ2-2
TGCGCCAGCAGTCCAACCGGGTCCCTCTACAATGAGCAGTTCTTC | CASSPTGSLYNEQFF | - | TRBV5-1 | - | TRBJ2-1
TGTGCCAGCGAGAGCGGCCTTAATGAGCAGTTCTTC | CASESGLNEQFF | - | TRBV7-9 | - | TRBJ2-1
TGTGCCAGCAGCTTGGCGCTTTCGGATGAAAAACTGTTTTTT | CASSLALSDEKLFF | - | TRBV5-6 | many | TRBJ1-4
TGCAGCGTTGGGGGCCCGACTAGCGGGAGTAGGAGCTCCTACAATGAGCAGTTCTTC | CSVGGPTSGSRSSYNEQFF | TRBD2 | TRBV29-1 | - | TRBJ2-1
TGTGCCAGCAGCTTAGCAGTTTATAGCAATCAGCCCCAGCATTTT | CASSLAVYSNQPQHF | - | TRBV7-9 | - | TRBJ1-5
TGTGCCAGCAGCTTACCCGGGACAGGGACTAATGAAAAACTGTTTTTT | CASSLPGTGTNEKLFF | TRBD1 | TRBV7-9 | - | TRBJ1-4
TGTGCCAGCGGGGGGAGGCCTGCGAACACTGAAGCTTTCTTT | CASGGRPANTEAFF | - | TRBV6-5 | once | TRBJ1-1
TGTGCCAGTAGTATACGGGCAGGGCCTCAGCCCCAGCATTTT | CASSIRAGPQPQHF | - | TRBV19 | - | TRBJ1-5
TGTGCCAGCAGCGTAGGCCCCTTGGGTGAAAAACTGTTTTTT | CASSVGPLGEKLFF | - | TRBV9 | - | TRBJ1-4
TGTGCCTGGAGCTGGGGTGCTTCCCTTATGGAGCAGTACTTC | CAWSWGASLMEQYF | - | TRBV30 | - | TRBJ2-7
TGTGTGTGGGCCCAGGGGCCCCGGGGCACTGAAGCTTTCTTT | CVWAQGPRGTEAFF | - | TRBV5-4 | - | TRBJ1-1
TGTGCCAGCAGCGTACTCTCAGCTAACTATGGCTACACCTTC | CASSVLSANYGYTF | - | TRBV9 | many | TRBJ1-2
TGCGCCAGCAGCCAGGGAGTTTCGTACACTGAAGCTTTCTTT | CASSQGVSYTEAFF | - | TRBV5-1 | - | TRBJ1-1
TGTGCCAGCAGTGCAGGACTAGCGGGAGCCTACAATGAGCAGTTCTTC | CASSAGLAGAYNEQFF | TRBD2 | TRBV28 | - | TRBJ2-1
TGTGCCAGCAGCTTACAGACAGGGGGCTTGAGCTATGGCTACACCTTC | CASSLQTGGLSYGYTF | TRBD1 | TRBV7-3 | - | TRBJ1-2
TGCGCCAGCAGCTTGATTCGGCAGGGTTCTGGCGGGGAGCTGTTTTTT | CASSLIRQGSGGELFF | - | TRBV5-1 | - | TRBJ2-2
TGTGCCAGTAGTACAACCCCGGGAACCGGGGAGCTGTTTTTT | CASSTTPGTGELFF | - | TRBV19 | - | TRBJ2-2
TGTGCCAGCAGATCAACCGGGACAGGGGTAGGACACTATGGCTACACCTTC | CASRSTGTGVGHYGYTF | TRBD1 | TRBV28 | - | TRBJ1-2
TGCAGCGCCGACGGGGGGACAACCTACAATGAGCAGTTCTTC | CSADGGTTYNEQFF | - | TRBV29-1 | few | TRBJ2-1
TGTGCCAGCAGCTCACCGGGACAGGGGGGAGAGACCCAGTACTTC | CASSSPGQGGETQYF | TRBD1 | TRBV5-4 | - | TRBJ2-5
TGTGCCAGCAGCTCATGGGGGCAAGTGGGCGGCTACACCTTC | CASSSWGQVGGYTF | - | TRBV5-5 | - | TRBJ1-2
TGTGCCAGTAGTATAGTCTACGGCACCCCTCCCTACGAGCAGTACTTC | CASSIVYGTPPYEQYF | - | TRBV19 | - | TRBJ2-7
TGTGCCAGCCACGGGGCAGCCACAGATACGCAGTATTTT | CASHGAATDTQYF | - | TRBV5-4 | - | TRBJ2-3
TGTGCCAGCAGCGCCCTTAGGGGTGCGGGGGGCTACACCTTC | CASSALRGAGGYTF | - | TRBV9 | - | TRBJ1-2
TGTGCCAGCAGCCCCGGGGAAAATGAGCAGTTCTTC | CASSPGENEQFF | - | TRBV28 | - | TRBJ2-1
TGTGCCTTTGACGGGCGGGGGAAGCCCCAGCATTTT | CAFDGRGKPQHF | - | TRBV30 | once | TRBJ1-5
TGTGCCAGCAGCGGAGACAGGGAAACCCGAAACACCATATATTTT | CASSGDRETRNTIYF | TRBD1 | TRBV7-9 | - | TRBJ1-3
TGTGCCAGCAGGGGGCCTAGCAATCAGCCCCAGCATTTT | CASRGPSNQPQHF | - | TRBV25-1 | - | TRBJ1-5
TGCGCCAGCAGCGGACAGGGGGGCACAGATACGCAGTATTTT | CASSGQGGTDTQYF | TRBD1 | TRBV5-1 | - | TRBJ2-3
TGTGCCAGCAGTCCTAGCCGAAGACAGGGCCTTTTCACAAATACGCAGTATTTT | CASSPSRRQGLFTNTQYF | TRBD1 | TRBV27 | - | TRBJ2-3
TGCAGCTTCGTCGCACAGGGGCTTAGCAATGAGCAGTTCTTC | CSFVAQGLSNEQFF | TRBD1 | TRBV29-1 | - | TRBJ2-1
TGTGCCAGCAGCCCAAAACAGCGGCCCACCGGGGAGCTGTTTTTT | CASSPKQRPTGELFF | - | TRBV7-2 | - | TRBJ2-2
TGTGCCAGCAGCAAGAGCGGAAGCAGCTCCTACGAGCAGTACTTC | CASSKSGSSSYEQYF | - | TRBV7-2 | few | TRBJ2-7
TGCAGCGTTCAATCTAGCGGGGCCTCTAGCACAGATACGCAGTATTTT | CSVQSSGASSTDTQYF | TRBD2 | TRBV29-1 | - | TRBJ2-3
TGTGCCAGTAGTGAAAACAGGGGCCTTGAAGCTTTCTTT | CASSENRGLEAFF | TRBD1 | TRBV19 | - | TRBJ1-1
TGTGCCAGCAGCTCGCGCCGGGCCGGCTCCACAGATACGCAGTATTTT | CASSSRRAGSTDTQYF | - | TRBV7-3 | - | TRBJ2-3